This is a list of T cell receptor beta chains from one sample in a study of blood T cell repertoires in COVID-19. Sequencing was performed with immunoSEQ multiplex PCR; in TCRdb, only in-frame clones are kept and a portion is missing. The sample holds about 140,000 clones, more than 80% seen once. Sequenced input: PBMCs or T cells enriched from blood (not recorded which). Source of these receptors: a woman between 18 and 29 years old who had been exposed to COVID-19. The CDR3 runs from the conserved cysteine through the conserved F or W. The order of the fields is V gene, J gene, D gene, clone size, CDR3 protein, CDR3 DNA. A D gene is named only where the DNA matches it firmly. Only some rows state a clone size, as once, few, many or a class for expanded clones.

v_gene: TRBV24-1; j_gene: TRBJ2-1; d_gene: TRBD2; abundance: -; CDR3aa: CATSSVGLAGGSSYNEQFF; CDR3nt: TGTGCCACCAGTTCCGTGGGACTAGCGGGAGGGAGCTCCTACAATGAGCAGTTCTTC
v_gene: TRBV11-3; j_gene: TRBJ2-1; d_gene: TRBD1; abundance: -; CDR3aa: CASSLQGESYNEQFF; CDR3nt: TGTGCCAGCAGCTTACAGGGGGAATCCTACAATGAGCAGTTCTTC
v_gene: TRBV19; j_gene: TRBJ2-1; d_gene: -; abundance: -; CDR3aa: CASSIGTSLGHEQFF; CDR3nt: TGTGCCAGTAGTATAGGTACTAGTCTCGGGCATGAGCAGTTCTTC
v_gene: TRBV25-1; j_gene: TRBJ1-1; d_gene: -; abundance: -; CDR3aa: CASSVYSGTEAFF; CDR3nt: TGTGCCAGCAGTGTTTATAGTGGCACTGAAGCTTTCTTT
v_gene: TRBV4-2; j_gene: TRBJ1-4; d_gene: TRBD1; abundance: once; CDR3aa: CASSSGQGTTNEKLFF; CDR3nt: TGTGCCAGCAGCTCGGGACAGGGAACAACTAATGAAAAACTGTTTTTT
v_gene: TRBV18; j_gene: TRBJ1-6; d_gene: TRBD1; abundance: -; CDR3aa: CASSPPTGGNNSPLHF; CDR3nt: TGTGCCAGCTCACCACCGACAGGGGGGAATAATTCACCCCTCCACTTT
v_gene: TRBV5-1; j_gene: TRBJ2-7; d_gene: TRBD2; abundance: -; CDR3aa: CASSPPGTSGSYEQYF; CDR3nt: TGCGCCAGCAGCCCACCGGGGACTAGCGGCTCCTACGAGCAGTACTTC
v_gene: TRBV5-1; j_gene: TRBJ1-2; d_gene: TRBD1; abundance: -; CDR3aa: CASSLGEQGANRYGYTF; CDR3nt: TGCGCCAGCAGCTTGGGGGAACAGGGGGCGAATAGGTATGGCTACACCTTC
v_gene: TRBV5-4; j_gene: TRBJ1-6; d_gene: -; abundance: -; CDR3aa: CASSPHPGGLRSPLHF; CDR3nt: TGTGCCAGCAGCCCCCACCCCGGGGGGCTTAGATCACCCCTCCACTTT
v_gene: TRBV11-1; j_gene: TRBJ2-3; d_gene: TRBD1; abundance: -; CDR3aa: CASSGQGAAGTDTQYF; CDR3nt: TGTGCCAGCAGCGGACAGGGGGCTGCGGGCACAGATACGCAGTATTTT
v_gene: TRBV9; j_gene: TRBJ1-2; d_gene: -; abundance: -; CDR3aa: CASSAQQTGEGYTF; CDR3nt: TGTGCCAGCAGCGCACAACAGACAGGAGAAGGCTACACCTTC
v_gene: TRBV2; j_gene: TRBJ1-1; d_gene: TRBD1; abundance: -; CDR3aa: CASGVGQDTEAFF; CDR3nt: TGTGCCAGTGGGGTCGGACAGGACACTGAAGCTTTCTTT
v_gene: TRBV28; j_gene: TRBJ1-2; d_gene: -; abundance: once; CDR3aa: CASSSPGKEGYGYTF; CDR3nt: TGTGCCAGCAGTTCCCCCGGGAAGGAGGGTTATGGCTACACCTTC
v_gene: TRBV29-1; j_gene: TRBJ2-7; d_gene: TRBD2; abundance: -; CDR3aa: CSVEYLAGGAYEQYF; CDR3nt: TGCAGCGTTGAATACCTAGCGGGAGGGGCCTACGAGCAGTACTTC
v_gene: TRBV3-1/TRBV3-2; j_gene: TRBJ1-3; d_gene: -; abundance: -; CDR3aa: CASSQAVGNTIYF; CDR3nt: TGTGCCAGCAGCCAAGCTGTTGGAAACACCATATATTTT
v_gene: TRBV5-1; j_gene: TRBJ2-3; d_gene: -; abundance: -; CDR3aa: CASSLSGQGTDTQYF; CDR3nt: TGCGCCAGCAGCTTGTCGGGTCAGGGAACAGATACGCAGTATTTT
v_gene: TRBV11-2; j_gene: TRBJ2-7; d_gene: TRBD2; abundance: -; CDR3aa: CASSPSSGSRNEQYF; CDR3nt: TGTGCCAGCAGCCCTTCTAGCGGGAGTAGGAACGAGCAGTACTTC
v_gene: TRBV4-3; j_gene: TRBJ1-1; d_gene: -; abundance: -; CDR3aa: CASSQAQGSTEAFF; CDR3nt: TGCGCCAGCAGCCAGGCACAGGGTTCGACTGAAGCTTTCTTT
v_gene: TRBV27; j_gene: TRBJ1-3; d_gene: TRBD1; abundance: -; CDR3aa: CASSLEGGYGNTIYF; CDR3nt: TGTGCCAGCAGTTTGGAAGGGGGCTATGGAAACACCATATATTTT
v_gene: TRBV6-4; j_gene: TRBJ2-7; d_gene: TRBD2; abundance: -; CDR3aa: CASSTRLAGEVGSYEQYF; CDR3nt: TGTGCCAGCAGCACTAGACTAGCGGGAGAAGTAGGATCCTACGAGCAGTACTTC
v_gene: TRBV25-1; j_gene: TRBJ1-2; d_gene: -; abundance: -; CDR3aa: CASSEPTGINYGYTF; CDR3nt: TGTGCCAGCAGTGAACCCACAGGGATTAACTATGGCTACACCTTC
v_gene: TRBV5-1; j_gene: TRBJ2-7; d_gene: TRBD1; abundance: few; CDR3aa: CASSRGTGGNEQYF; CDR3nt: TGCGCCAGCAGTCGAGGGACAGGGGGGAACGAGCAGTACTTC